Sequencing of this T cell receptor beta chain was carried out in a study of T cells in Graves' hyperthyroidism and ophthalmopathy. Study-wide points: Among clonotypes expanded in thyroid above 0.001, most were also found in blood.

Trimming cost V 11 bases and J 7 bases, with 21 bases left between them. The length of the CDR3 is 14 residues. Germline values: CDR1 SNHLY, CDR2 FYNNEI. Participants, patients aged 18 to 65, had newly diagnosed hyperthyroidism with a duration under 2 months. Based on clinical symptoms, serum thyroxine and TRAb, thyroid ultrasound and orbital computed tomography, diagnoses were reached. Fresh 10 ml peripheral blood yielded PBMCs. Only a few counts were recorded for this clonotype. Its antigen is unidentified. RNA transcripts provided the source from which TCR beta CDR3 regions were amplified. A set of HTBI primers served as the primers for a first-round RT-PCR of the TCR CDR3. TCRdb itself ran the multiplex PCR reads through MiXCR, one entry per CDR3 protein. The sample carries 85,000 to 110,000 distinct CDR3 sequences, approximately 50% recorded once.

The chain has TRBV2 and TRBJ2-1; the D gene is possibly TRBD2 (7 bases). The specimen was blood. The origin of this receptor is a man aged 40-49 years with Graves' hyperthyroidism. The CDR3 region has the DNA TGTGCCGTTCCGAGGGGGACTACCGCTAATGAGCAGTTCTTC. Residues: CAVPRGTTANEQFF.